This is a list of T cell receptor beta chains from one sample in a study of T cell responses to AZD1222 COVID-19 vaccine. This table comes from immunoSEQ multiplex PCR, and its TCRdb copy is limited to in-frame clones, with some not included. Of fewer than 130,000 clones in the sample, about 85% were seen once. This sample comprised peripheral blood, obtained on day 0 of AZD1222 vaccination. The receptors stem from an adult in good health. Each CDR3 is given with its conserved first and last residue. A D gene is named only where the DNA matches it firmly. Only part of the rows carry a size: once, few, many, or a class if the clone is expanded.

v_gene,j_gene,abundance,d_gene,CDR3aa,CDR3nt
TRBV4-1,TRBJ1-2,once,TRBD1,CASSQDQGLTGANGYTF,TGCGCCAGCAGCCAAGATCAAGGTCTTACAGGGGCTAATGGCTACACCTTC
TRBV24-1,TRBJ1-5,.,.,CATAPGGYGNQPQHF,TGTGCCACCGCCCCCGGGGGATACGGCAATCAGCCCCAGCATTTT
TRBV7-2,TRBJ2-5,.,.,CASSHRGNGETQYF,TGTGCCAGCAGCCATCGGGGGAACGGGGAGACCCAGTACTTC
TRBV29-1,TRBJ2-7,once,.,CSAGGASYEQYF,TGCAGCGCTGGGGGGGCCTCCTACGAGCAGTACTTC
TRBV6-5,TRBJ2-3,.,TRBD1,CATQQGGALRDTQYF,TGTGCCACCCAACAGGGGGGAGCACTGAGGGATACGCAGTATTTT
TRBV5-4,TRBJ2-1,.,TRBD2,CASSLELAGGYNEQFF,TGTGCCAGCAGCTTGGAACTAGCGGGGGGCTACAATGAGCAGTTCTTC
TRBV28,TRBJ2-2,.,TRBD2,CASSFFGGDTGELFF,TGTGCCAGCAGTTTTTTCGGGGGGGACACCGGGGAGCTGTTTTTT
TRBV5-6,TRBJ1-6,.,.,CASSLFNNSPLHF,TGTGCCAGCAGCCTGTTCAATAATTCACCCCTCCACTTT
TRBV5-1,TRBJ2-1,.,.,CASSLVLNEQFF,TGCGCCAGCAGCTTGGTGCTCAATGAGCAGTTCTTC
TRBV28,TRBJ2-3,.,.,CASRISVTDTQYF,TGTGCCAGCCGGATTAGCGTCACAGATACGCAGTATTTT
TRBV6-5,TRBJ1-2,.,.,CASISDSYGYTF,TGTGCCAGCATATCGGACAGCTATGGCTACACCTTC
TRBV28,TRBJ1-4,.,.,CASRPGQANEKLFF,TGTGCCAGCAGGCCGGGGCAGGCTAATGAAAAACTGTTTTTT
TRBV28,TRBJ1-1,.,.,CASSLGLSNTEAFF,TGTGCCAGCAGTTTAGGGCTCTCGAACACTGAAGCTTTCTTT